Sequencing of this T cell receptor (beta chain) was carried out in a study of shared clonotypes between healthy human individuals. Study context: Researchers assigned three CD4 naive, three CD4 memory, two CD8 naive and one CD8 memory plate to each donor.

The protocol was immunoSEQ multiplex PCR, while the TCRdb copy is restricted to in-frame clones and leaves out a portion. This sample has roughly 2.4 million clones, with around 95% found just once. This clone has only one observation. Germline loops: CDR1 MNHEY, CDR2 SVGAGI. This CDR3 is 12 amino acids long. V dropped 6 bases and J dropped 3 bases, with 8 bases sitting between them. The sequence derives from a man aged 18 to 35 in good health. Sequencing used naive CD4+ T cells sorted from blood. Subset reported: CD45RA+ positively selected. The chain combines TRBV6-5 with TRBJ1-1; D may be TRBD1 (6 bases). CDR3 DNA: TGTGCCAGCAGATCAGGGGACACTGAAGCTTTCTTT. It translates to CASRSGDTEAFF.